This T cell receptor (beta chain) was captured by sequencing in a study of cytomegalovirus exposure and HLA in healthy donors. Overall study results and limits: The authors later found TCR association rates varying by HLA locus, with DRB1 most and HLA-C fewest. Analysis performed later showed TCR beta chains linked to HLA being more clonally expanded than equally common others.

The CDR3 is 15 residues long. The V end was cut by 3 bases, the J end by 0 bases, with 11 bases between. From germline, CDR1 is MDHEN and CDR2 SYDVKM. Concerning this clone: Its antigen remains unknown.

PCR primers comprised 60 Vbeta and 13 Jbeta primers. Some clones are missing from TCRdb's copy, which holds only in-frame ones; the method was immunoSEQ multiplex PCR. The sample records some 160,000 clones, approximately 83% being singletons. The rearrangement uses TRBV28 and TRBJ1-2; D is unclear. The receptor was isolated from a woman in her thirties or forties in good health and CMV-seronegative. Source material: PBMCs. This chain's CDR3 is CASSLSGLTNYGYTF. The CDR3 DNA reads TGTGCCAGCAGTTTGTCAGGCTTAACTAACTATGGCTACACCTTC.